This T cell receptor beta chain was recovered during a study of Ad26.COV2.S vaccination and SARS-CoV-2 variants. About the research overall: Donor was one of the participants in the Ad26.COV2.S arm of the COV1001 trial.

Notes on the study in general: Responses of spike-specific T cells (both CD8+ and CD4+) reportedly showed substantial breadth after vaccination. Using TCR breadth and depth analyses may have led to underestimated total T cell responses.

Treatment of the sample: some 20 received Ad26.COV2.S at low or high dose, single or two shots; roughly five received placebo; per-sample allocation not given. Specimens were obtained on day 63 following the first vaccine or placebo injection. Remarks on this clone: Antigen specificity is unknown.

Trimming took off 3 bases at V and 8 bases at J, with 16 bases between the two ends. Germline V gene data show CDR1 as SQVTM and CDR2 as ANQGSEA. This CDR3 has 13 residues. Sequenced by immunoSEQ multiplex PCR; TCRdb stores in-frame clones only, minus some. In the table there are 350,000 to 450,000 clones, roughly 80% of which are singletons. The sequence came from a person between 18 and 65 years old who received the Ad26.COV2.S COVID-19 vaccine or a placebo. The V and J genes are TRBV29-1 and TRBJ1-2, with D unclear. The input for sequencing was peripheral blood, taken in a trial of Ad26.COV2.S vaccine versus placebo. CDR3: CSVDQRLDGGYTF. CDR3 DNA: TGCAGCGTTGATCAACGACTCGATGGGGGCTACACCTTC.